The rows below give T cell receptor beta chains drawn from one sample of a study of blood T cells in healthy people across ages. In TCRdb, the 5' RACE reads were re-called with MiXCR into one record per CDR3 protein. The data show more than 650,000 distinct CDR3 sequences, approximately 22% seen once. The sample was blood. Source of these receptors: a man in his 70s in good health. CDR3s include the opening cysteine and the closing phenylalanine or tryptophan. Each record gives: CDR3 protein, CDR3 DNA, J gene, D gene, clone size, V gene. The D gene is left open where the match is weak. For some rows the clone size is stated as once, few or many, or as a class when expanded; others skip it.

cdr3_aa: CASSIGGAPSTDTQYF
cdr3_nt: TGTGCCAGTAGTATAGGTGGGGCACCCTCAACAGATACGCAGTATTTT
j_call: TRBJ2-3
d_call: .
clone_size: few
v_call: TRBV19

cdr3_aa: CASQPLTSLQETQYF
cdr3_nt: TGTGCCAGTCAGCCTCTGACATCCCTCCAAGAGACCCAGTACTTC
j_call: TRBJ2-5
d_call: .
clone_size: .
v_call: TRBV28

cdr3_aa: CASSFLASYEQYF
cdr3_nt: TGTGCCAGCAGTTTTTTGGCCTCCTACGAGCAGTACTTC
j_call: TRBJ2-7
d_call: .
clone_size: .
v_call: TRBV27

cdr3_aa: CASSIATPGANVLTF
cdr3_nt: TGTGCCAGCAGTATAGCGACTCCAGGGGCCAACGTCCTGACTTTC
j_call: TRBJ2-6
d_call: .
clone_size: few
v_call: TRBV11-3

cdr3_aa: CASSSDFSGNTIYF
cdr3_nt: TGTGCCAGCAGCTCAGACTTCTCTGGAAACACCATATATTTT
j_call: TRBJ1-3
d_call: .
clone_size: .
v_call: TRBV7-9

cdr3_aa: CSAGGTPYEQYF
cdr3_nt: TGCAGTGCAGGCGGGACACCCTACGAGCAGTACTTC
j_call: TRBJ2-7
d_call: .
clone_size: .
v_call: TRBV20-1

cdr3_aa: CASSLDSLPETQYF
cdr3_nt: TGCGCCAGCAGCTTGGACTCTCTCCCCGAGACCCAGTACTTC
j_call: TRBJ2-5
d_call: .
clone_size: .
v_call: TRBV5-1

cdr3_aa: CASRPQGVGETQYF
cdr3_nt: TGTGCCAGCAGGCCACAGGGAGTTGGGGAGACCCAGTACTTC
j_call: TRBJ2-5
d_call: .
clone_size: .
v_call: TRBV6-2/TRBV6-3

cdr3_aa: CASSLTGDYGGELFF
cdr3_nt: TGCGCCAGCAGCCTAACCGGGGATTACGGCGGGGAGCTGTTTTTT
j_call: TRBJ2-2
d_call: .
clone_size: few
v_call: TRBV5-1

cdr3_aa: CASSLGSVGNTGELFF
cdr3_nt: TGTGCCAGCAGCTTAGGGTCGGTCGGGAACACCGGGGAGCTGTTTTTT
j_call: TRBJ2-2
d_call: .
clone_size: many
v_call: TRBV7-6

cdr3_aa: CASSFYQGQGGDGYTF
cdr3_nt: TGTGCCAGCAGTTTCTACCAGGGACAGGGAGGGGATGGCTACACCTTC
j_call: TRBJ1-2
d_call: TRBD1
clone_size: many
v_call: TRBV28

cdr3_aa: CSARPRTGDYGYTF
cdr3_nt: TGCAGTGCTAGACCGCGGACAGGGGACTATGGCTACACCTTC
j_call: TRBJ1-2
d_call: TRBD1
clone_size: few
v_call: TRBV20-1

cdr3_aa: CASSLALAGSDIQYF
cdr3_nt: TGTGCCAGCAGCTTAGCGCTAGCGGGGTCTGACATTCAGTACTTC
j_call: TRBJ2-4
d_call: TRBD2
clone_size: .
v_call: TRBV7-2

cdr3_aa: CAISEEQNNSPLHF
cdr3_nt: TGTGCCATCAGTGAGGAACAAAATAATTCACCCCTCCACTTT
j_call: TRBJ1-6
d_call: .
clone_size: .
v_call: TRBV10-3

cdr3_aa: CASSHGTSPQYF
cdr3_nt: TGCGCCAGCAGCCACGGGACTTCCCCGCAGTATTTT
j_call: TRBJ2-3
d_call: .
clone_size: .
v_call: TRBV5-1

cdr3_aa: CASGLSQSETQYF
cdr3_nt: TGTGCTAGTGGTTTAAGTCAGTCGGAGACCCAGTACTTC
j_call: TRBJ2-5
d_call: .
clone_size: .
v_call: TRBV12-5

cdr3_aa: CSTSSPTGDYGYTF
cdr3_nt: TGCAGTACCAGCAGCCCGACAGGCGACTATGGCTACACCTTC
j_call: TRBJ1-2
d_call: .
clone_size: .
v_call: TRBV20-1

cdr3_aa: CASSHLLGQGPEQYF
cdr3_nt: TGTGCCAGCAGCCATCTTCTGGGACAGGGCCCCGAGCAGTACTTC
j_call: TRBJ2-7
d_call: TRBD1
clone_size: few
v_call: TRBV11-2

cdr3_aa: CSAKKEKLFF
cdr3_nt: TGCAGTGCTAAAAAAGAAAAACTGTTTTTT
j_call: TRBJ1-4
d_call: .
clone_size: few
v_call: TRBV20-1

cdr3_aa: CASNRQGLNEKLFF
cdr3_nt: TGTGCCAGCAATCGACAGGGCCTTAATGAAAAACTGTTTTTT
j_call: TRBJ1-4
d_call: TRBD1
clone_size: .
v_call: TRBV12-3/TRBV12-4

cdr3_aa: CATSESRPGLGNEQFF
cdr3_nt: TGTGCCACCAGTGAATCCCGGCCAGGGTTGGGTAATGAGCAGTTCTTC
j_call: TRBJ2-1
d_call: .
clone_size: .
v_call: TRBV24-1

cdr3_aa: CASSTDREMNTEAFF
cdr3_nt: TGTGCCAGCAGCACCGACAGGGAGATGAACACTGAAGCTTTCTTT
j_call: TRBJ1-1
d_call: TRBD1
clone_size: few
v_call: TRBV6-6

cdr3_aa: CSATGPPGYTF
cdr3_nt: TGCAGTGCTACAGGGCCCCCTGGCTACACCTTC
j_call: TRBJ1-2
d_call: .
clone_size: .
v_call: TRBV20-1

cdr3_aa: CASSPTRITGAGYTF
cdr3_nt: TGTGCCAGCAGCCCCACGCGGATCACAGGGGCTGGCTACACCTTC
j_call: TRBJ1-2
d_call: TRBD1
clone_size: .
v_call: TRBV14

cdr3_aa: CASGRDSALPHEQYF
cdr3_nt: TGTGCCAGCGGAAGAGACAGCGCCTTACCCCACGAGCAGTACTTC
j_call: TRBJ2-7
d_call: .
clone_size: few
v_call: TRBV2

cdr3_aa: CSGDRGQETQYF
cdr3_nt: TGCAGCGGAGACAGGGGGCAAGAGACCCAGTACTTC
j_call: TRBJ2-5
d_call: TRBD1
clone_size: many
v_call: TRBV29-1

cdr3_aa: CATSIRDPVIGGYTF
cdr3_nt: TGTGCCACCAGCATACGGGACCCAGTTATCGGAGGCTACACCTTC
j_call: TRBJ1-2
d_call: .
clone_size: .
v_call: TRBV15

cdr3_aa: CASSLVAGSGNTIYF
cdr3_nt: TGTGCCAGCAGCTTAGTGGCAGGCTCTGGAAACACCATATATTTT
j_call: TRBJ1-3
d_call: .
clone_size: .
v_call: TRBV7-9